The rows below give T cell receptor beta chains drawn from one sample of a study of blood T cell repertoires in COVID-19. Generated by immunoSEQ multiplex PCR, the TCRdb table keeps only in-frame clones and is missing some. Among 55,000 to 65,000 clones listed, roughly 87% were seen once. Sequencing was done on a sample of peripheral blood. All receptors derive from an elderly man in a cohort sampled during active COVID-19. Each CDR3 is given with its conserved first and last residue. D genes are given only for firm matches. Part of the rows lack a size; the others show once, few, many or a class for expanded clones.

d_gene	v_gene	abundance	j_gene	CDR3aa	CDR3nt
TRBD1	TRBV27	few	TRBJ1-6	CASSSGTGQNSPLHF	TGTGCCAGCAGTAGCGGGACAGGGCAAAATTCACCCCTCCACTTT
.	TRBV19	.	TRBJ1-1	CASRGRDIWFTEAFF	TGTGCCAGTAGGGGCAGGGACATATGGTTCACTGAAGCTTTCTTT
TRBD1	TRBV7-2	medium-sized	TRBJ1-4	CASSAGTAEKLFF	TGTGCCAGCAGCGCGGGGACAGCCGAAAAACTGTTTTTT
TRBD1	TRBV11-2	.	TRBJ2-1	CASSRQFPGQGYNEQFF	TGTGCCAGCAGCCGACAGTTCCCGGGACAGGGATACAATGAGCAGTTCTTC
TRBD2	TRBV6-5	.	TRBJ2-3	CASSYSSGGNTDTQYF	TGTGCCAGCAGTTACTCGTCGGGGGGAAACACAGATACGCAGTATTTT
TRBD1	TRBV19	.	TRBJ1-1	CASSLQTGYPEAFF	TGTGCCAGTAGTCTCCAGACAGGGTACCCTGAAGCTTTCTTT
TRBD1	TRBV7-9	few	TRBJ1-2	CASSLTGGAYGYTF	TGTGCCAGCAGCTTGACAGGGGGCGCCTATGGCTACACCTTC
TRBD1	TRBV3-1/TRBV3-2	.	TRBJ1-2	CASSRDSYGYTF	TGTGCCAGCAGCCGGGACAGCTATGGCTACACCTTC
.	TRBV12-3/TRBV12-4	.	TRBJ1-1	CASSLTDNTEAFF	TGTGCCAGCAGTTTAACAGATAACACTGAAGCTTTCTTT
TRBD1	TRBV20-1	.	TRBJ1-5	CSASTGVSNQPQHF	TGCAGTGCCAGTACAGGGGTTTCCAATCAGCCCCAGCATTTT
TRBD2	TRBV30	.	TRBJ2-7	CAWSGTSGRTVYEQYF	TGTGCCTGGAGTGGGACTAGCGGGAGAACCGTCTACGAGCAGTACTTC
.	TRBV30	.	TRBJ1-1	CAWSYQKTEAFF	TGTGCCTGGAGTTATCAGAAAACTGAAGCTTTCTTT
.	TRBV20-1	few	TRBJ2-7	CSASRQGIYEQYF	TGCAGTGCTAGTAGGCAGGGGATCTACGAGCAGTACTTC
.	TRBV11-2	few	TRBJ1-3	CASTLNGDTIYF	TGTGCCAGCACCTTAAACGGTGACACCATATATTTT
.	TRBV30	.	TRBJ1-1	CAWSRGGRDTEAFF	TGTGCCTGGAGCAGAGGAGGGAGGGACACTGAAGCTTTCTTT
.	TRBV10-3	.	TRBJ2-5	CASRTSKVVETQYF	TGTGCCAGTAGGACATCCAAAGTTGTGGAGACCCAGTACTTC
.	TRBV21-1	.	TRBJ1-2	CASSLGAGGYGYTF	TGTGCCAGCAGCCTTGGGGCAGGGGGCTATGGCTACACCTTC
TRBD1	TRBV7-2	.	TRBJ2-7	CASSLDRGLGEQYF	TGTGCCAGCAGCTTAGACAGGGGGTTAGGCGAGCAGTACTTC
.	TRBV30	few	TRBJ1-4	CAWSVGSLSANEKLFF	TGTGCCTGGAGTGTTGGCTCTCTGTCAGCTAATGAAAAACTGTTTTTT
.	TRBV7-9	few	TRBJ1-5	CASSSDTSNQPQHF	TGTGCCAGCAGCTCGGACACGAGCAATCAGCCCCAGCATTTT
TRBD1	TRBV30	.	TRBJ2-5	CAWSYMGQQETQYF	TGTGCCTGGAGTTATATGGGACAGCAAGAGACCCAGTACTTC
.	TRBV11-2	.	TRBJ1-1	CASSLGQNTEAFF	TGTGCCAGCAGCTTGGGACAGAACACTGAAGCTTTCTTT
.	TRBV3-1/TRBV3-2	.	TRBJ1-1	CASSIGQTNTEAFF	TGTGCCAGCAGCATCGGACAGACGAACACTGAAGCTTTCTTT
TRBD1	TRBV19	once	TRBJ1-5	CASSTDRGVYQPQHF	TGTGCCAGTAGTACCGACAGGGGAGTTTATCAGCCCCAGCATTTT
.	TRBV3-1/TRBV3-2	.	TRBJ2-7	CASSQGRRGLNVRNF	TGTGCCAGCAGCCAAGGGAGGAGGGGGCTTAATGTGAGGAACTTC
.	TRBV11-3	.	TRBJ2-1	CASSRRTSEQFF	TGTGCCAGCAGCCGACGGACAAGTGAGCAGTTCTTC
TRBD1	TRBV5-1	.	TRBJ2-2	CASSNRQGGTGELFF	TGCGCCAGCAGCAATAGACAGGGGGGTACCGGGGAGCTGTTTTTT
TRBD2	TRBV10-2	.	TRBJ2-3	CASSESRDYRF	TGCGCCAGCAGTGAGTCGAGGGACTATCGTTTT
.	TRBV7-2	.	TRBJ1-4	CASSSRGRKLFF	TGTGCCAGCAGCTCCCGGGGTAGGAAACTGTTTTTT
.	TRBV9	.	TRBJ1-4	CASRDVASNEKLFF	TGTGCCAGCAGAGACGTAGCCAGTAATGAAAAACTGTTTTTT
TRBD1	TRBV29-1	.	TRBJ1-1	CSVEDQKDRGYLF	TGCAGCGTTGAAGATCAGAAGGACAGGGGTTATCTCTTT
.	TRBV18	.	TRBJ2-2	CASSRTRLVANTGELFF	TGTGCCAGCTCCCGAACAAGGCTAGTTGCAAACACCGGGGAGCTGTTTTTT
.	TRBV10-3	.	TRBJ2-3	CAISASTRTDTQYF	TGTGCCATCAGTGCCTCGACTCGCACAGATACGCAGTATTTT
TRBD1	TRBV16	.	TRBJ1-4	CASSLRTGGGTNEKLFF	TGTGCCAGCAGCCTAAGGACAGGAGGTGGAACTAATGAAAAACTGTTTTTT
TRBD1	TRBV5-4	.	TRBJ1-6	CASSVGTGSSYNSPLHF	TGTGCCAGCAGCGTAGGGACAGGGAGCTCCTATAATTCACCCCTCCACTTT
TRBD1	TRBV30	.	TRBJ1-3	CAWSRTGDSGNTIYF	TGTGCCTGGAGTCGGACAGGCGACTCTGGAAACACCATATATTTT
.	TRBV10-3	once	TRBJ2-3	CAISSGHSADTQYF	TGTGCCATCAGTTCGGGACATTCCGCAGATACGCAGTATTTT
.	TRBV6-5	once	TRBJ2-4	CASTEPAGNIQYF	TGTGCCAGCACGGAACCCGCGGGAAACATTCAGTACTTC
.	TRBV12-3/TRBV12-4	once	TRBJ1-1	CASSPVENTEAFF	TGTGCCAGCAGTCCCGTAGAGAACACTGAAGCTTTCTTT
TRBD1	TRBV5-1	.	TRBJ2-3	CASSLRQGAGDTQYF	TGCGCCAGCAGCTTGAGGCAGGGGGCGGGAGATACGCAGTATTTT
.	TRBV19	few	TRBJ1-1	CASSMREGNTEAFF	TGTGCCAGTAGTATGCGGGAGGGGAACACTGAAGCTTTCTTT
.	TRBV7-9	once	TRBJ2-1	CASSFIAERQFF	TGTGCCAGCAGCTTTATAGCGGAAAGACAGTTCTTC
.	TRBV6-1	.	TRBJ2-7	CASSEAPGHPYEQYF	TGTGCCAGCAGTGAAGCTCCGGGACATCCCTACGAGCAGTACTTC
.	TRBV2	.	TRBJ2-1	CASSPFRDEQFF	TGTGCCAGCAGTCCTTTTCGGGATGAGCAGTTCTTC
.	TRBV11-3	few	TRBJ2-7	CASSLDLGGASEQYF	TGTGCCAGCAGCTTAGATCTCGGGGGTGCTTCCGAGCAGTACTTC
TRBD1	TRBV5-1	.	TRBJ2-2	CASSVRTGRTGELFF	TGCGCCAGCAGCGTACGGACAGGGAGGACCGGGGAGCTGTTTTTT
.	TRBV4-1	few	TRBJ1-5	CASSQDLGVQPQHF	TGCGCCAGCAGCCAAGATCTAGGGGTCCAGCCCCAGCATTTT
.	TRBV7-3	.	TRBJ2-6	CASSLYGDTGSGANVLTF	TGTGCCAGCAGCTTGTATGGGGACACTGGCTCTGGGGCCAACGTCCTGACTTTC
TRBD1	TRBV10-2	.	TRBJ1-4	CASSFQGADEKLFF	TGCGCCAGCAGTTTTCAGGGGGCGGATGAAAAACTGTTTTTT
TRBD1	TRBV30	few	TRBJ1-5	CAWSRDRRQPQHF	TGTGCCTGGAGTAGGGACAGGAGGCAGCCCCAGCATTTT
TRBD1	TRBV7-9	.	TRBJ1-1	CASSFGQGEAFF	TGTGCCAGCAGCTTTGGACAGGGGGAAGCTTTCTTT
.	TRBV30	.	TRBJ2-7	CAWSPLSGGKTLQQYF	TGTGCCTGGAGTCCCTTATCCGGAGGGAAAACTTTACAGCAGTACTTC